This T cell receptor beta chain was retrieved from a study of T-cell reconstitution after alpha-beta-depleted transplantation in children. Unique molecular identifiers tagged the TCRbeta library. Each CDR3 protein gets one entry after TCRdb re-called the PCR reads with MiXCR. Of 90,000 to 95,000 distinct CDR3 sequences listed, 12% were seen once; the top ten hold about 15%. Germline CDR1 LGHNA, CDR2 YSLEER. The CDR3 totals 15 residues. V was shortened by 0 bases and J by 5 bases, with 13 bases between the two germline ends. This clonotype was seen ten or more times. The source was PBMCs from the stem cell graft donor, collected from the stem cell graft. The TCR was taken from a human donor who donated a stem cell graft to a child with inherited bone marrow failure. The rearrangement joins TRBV4-3 to TRBJ2-5, with D hard to call. CDR3 region: CASSQDARRTETQYF. The CDR3 DNA is TGCGCCAGCAGCCAAGACGCCCGACGAACGGAGACCCAGTACTTC.